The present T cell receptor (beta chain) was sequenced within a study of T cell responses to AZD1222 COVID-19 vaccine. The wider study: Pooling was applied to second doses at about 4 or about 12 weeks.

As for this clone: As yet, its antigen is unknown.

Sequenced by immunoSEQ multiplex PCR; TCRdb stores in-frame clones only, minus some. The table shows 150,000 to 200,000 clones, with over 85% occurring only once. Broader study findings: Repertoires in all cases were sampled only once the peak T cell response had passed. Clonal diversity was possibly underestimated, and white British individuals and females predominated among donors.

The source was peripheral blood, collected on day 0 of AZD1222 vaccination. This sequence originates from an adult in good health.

The CDR3 reads CASSWDRENEQFF. In DNA, the CDR3 is TGTGCCAGTAGTTGGGACAGGGAGAATGAGCAGTTCTTC. The chain has TRBV19 and TRBJ2-1; TRBD1 agrees at 9 bases. The CDR3 runs to 13 residues. J was trimmed by 7 bases and V by 5 bases; bases with no gene match: 3. In germline, CDR1 is LNHDA, CDR2 SQIVND (reference sequence).